Here is one T cell receptor beta chain with its context. Relative to the germline gene, one junction end is altered; a read error may explain this. This sample stems from a study of glioma-infiltrating T cells. Across the whole study: WHO grade II oligodendrogliomas or astrocytomas, plus non-recurrent WHO grade IV glioblastomas, were sampled.

Germline CDR1 is DFQATT and CDR2 is SNEGSKA (reference sequence). The CDR3 runs to 16 residues. Using RNA template, CDR3s of TCR alpha and beta were amplified with iRepertoire arm-PCR. TCRdb passed the multiplex PCR reads through MiXCR, listing each CDR3 protein once. This table has about 410,000 distinct CDR3 sequences, about 40% appearing once. The chain links TRBV20-1 to TRBJ2-7; weak D call: TRBD1 (5 bases). The TCR originated in a human donor with low-grade glioma or glioblastoma, undergoing nonglioma brain surgery, or in good health (not recorded which). Sequencing was done on a sample of glioma tissue, nonneoplastic brain tissue, or PBMCs (not recorded which). Written as DNA, the CDR3 is TGCACTGCTAGAGAACTTGTAACAGGTCTCTCCTACGAGCAGTACTTC. Translation gives CTARELVTGLSYEQYF.